This T cell receptor (beta chain) was documented in a study of T cells in Graves' hyperthyroidism and ophthalmopathy. Background on the study: Specimen type is peripheral blood, collected at initial diagnosis prior to any treatment.

Findings and limits, study-wide: Ophthalmopathy stood apart from stable hyperthyroidism in a 13 V-J model.

Amplification targeted TCR beta CDR3 regions from RNA transcripts. In the first-round RT-PCR of the TCR CDR3, the HTBI primer set was used. MiXCR, run by TCRdb on the multiplex PCR reads, gives a single entry per CDR3 protein. Among fewer than 400,000 distinct CDR3 sequences, 20% to 25% were seen once, and the ten largest hold 73%. Reasons for excluding patients were uncontrolled infection, other autoimmune disease, pregnancy or lactation. Clinical symptoms, serum thyroxine and TRAb, thyroid ultrasound and orbital computed tomography were used for the diagnoses. This clonotype was recorded a few times. Its antigen remains unidentified. The V gene's germline CDR1 is LNHNV and CDR2 YYDKDF (reference sequence). The CDR3 totals 20 residues. J gave up 0 bases and V 11 bases, and 25 bases lay outside the gene matches.

The sequenced material came from blood. This receptor was taken from a man in his fifties or sixties with Graves' hyperthyroidism. This chain links TRBV15 with TRBJ1-5; 7 bases fit TRBD1. In nucleotides, the CDR3 is TGTGCCGAGTCGTATCAAGGGCGGACAGGCTCAAAGTATAGCAATCAGCCCCAGCATTTT. Its translation: CAESYQGRTGSKYSNQPQHF.